This entry lists 2 T cell receptor beta chains sequenced from one sample in a study of OX40 agonist ivuxolimab in advanced cancers. Sequencing was performed with immunoSEQ multiplex PCR; in TCRdb, only in-frame clones are kept and a portion is missing. The data contain 20,000 to 25,000 clones, 80% to 90% of them singletons. The sample consisted of CD4+ or CD8+ T cells sorted from blood, taken in a trial of the OX40 agonist ivuxolimab. These receptors were obtained from an adult with an advanced solid tumor such as melanoma, head and neck, liver or kidney cancer.

This clone was recorded only once. This chain connects TRBV6-5 to TRBJ2-3, with D possibly matching TRBD1 (6 bases). V was cut by 1 base and J by 4 bases, with 9 bases left in between. The CDR3 is 14 amino acids. The germline V gene encodes CDR1 MNHEY and CDR2 SVGAGI. The CDR3 loop is CASSYYTGSDTQYF. CDR3 DNA sequence: TGTGCCAGCAGTTACTATACAGGGTCAGATACGCAGTATTTT.

V is TRBV10-2 and J is TRBJ1-1; 9 bases map to TRBD1. Germline values: CDR1 WSHSY, CDR2 SAAADI. The trim removed 8 bases at V and 1 base at J, leaving 8 bases unmatched. The length of the CDR3 is 15 residues. The CDR3 reads CASEPGQGPNTEAFF. Written as DNA, the CDR3 is TGCGCCAGCGAACCGGGACAGGGACCGAACACTGAAGCTTTCTTT.